This TCR beta chain is from a study of T cell clonotyping in hematopoietic cell transplantation. For this clone: Its antigen is not known.

The data were produced by immunoSEQ multiplex PCR, yet TCRdb's version contains in-frame clones alone and is incomplete. The sample records approximately 44,000 clones, less than 85% being singletons. Time point specified: recipient sample about 28 days before transplant, after cytoreduction. The CDR3 runs to 14 residues. Germline lookup yields CDR1 MGHDK and CDR2 SYGVNS. Between the trimmed V and J ends, which lost 2 bases and 10 bases, there was a span of 12 bases. Findings of the study overall: Without cell sorting, CD4 versus CD8 contributions remain unresolved. Recipient TCR diversity dropped after transplant; expanded clonotypes rose from day 30 to 180.

The sample consisted of peripheral blood mononuclear cells, taken before stem cell transplant. The rearrangement joins TRBV25-1 to TRBJ1-6; D is unresolved. The TCR comes from a man in his fifties or sixties with acute myeloid leukemia. Some clones in this sample may be carry-over from other donors' samples. CDR3 amino acids: CASSEARARSPLHF. CDR3 sequence (DNA): TGTGCCAGCAGTGAAGCGAGGGCACGCTCACCCCTCCACTTT.